Listed here are 10 T cell receptor beta chains from one sample, sequenced in a study of T cells in Graves' hyperthyroidism and ophthalmopathy. The source material, RNA transcripts, was used to amplify TCR beta CDR3 regions. RT-PCR in the first round (using the HTBI primer set) targeted the TCR CDR3. TCRdb called the multiplex PCR reads again in MiXCR, with one record for every CDR3 protein. Of hundreds of thousands of distinct CDR3 sequences listed, less than 25% are singletons. Sequenced input: blood. The receptors here all came from a man aged 25 to 45 with Graves' ophthalmopathy.

J is TRBJ2-7 and V is TRBV29-1; D perhaps matches TRBD2 (6 bases). Trimming shortened V by 4 bases and J by 7 bases, and 11 bases separated the two germline ends. This CDR3 is built from 11 residues. Germline-derived CDR1 and CDR2 are SQVTM and ANQGSEA. The CDR3 DNA is TGCAGCGTTGGCGGGACGGGGGAGCAGTACTTC. Translated, it gives CSVGGTGEQYF.

This rearrangement joins TRBV4-1 to TRBJ2-1; D may be TRBD2 (6 bases). In germline, CDR1 is MGHRA, CDR2 YSYEKL. Trimming cost V 2 bases and J 12 bases, with 23 bases left between them. There are 16 residues in the CDR3. For the CDR3, the DNA is TGCGCCAGCAGCCAAACCCGGGCCTACGGGACTGGGGGGCAGTTCTTC. As protein: CASSQTRAYGTGGQFF.

The chain employs TRBV29-1 and TRBJ1-1; D is undetermined. V gave up 3 bases and J gave up 4 bases, with 9 bases separating them. Germline V gene sequence: CDR1 SQVTM, CDR2 ANQGSEA. CDR3 length: 12 residues. Here the CDR3 reads CSVDEVSTEAFF. CDR3 sequence (DNA): TGCAGCGTTGATGAGGTGAGCACTGAAGCTTTCTTT.

This clonotype has a handful of counts. V and J are TRBV6-5 and TRBJ1-5; D is uncertain. The ends were cut back, 0 bases at V and 0 bases at J, with 6 bases in the middle. CDR1 and CDR2 (germline): MNHEY, SVGAGI. This CDR3 region has 15 residues. The CDR3 DNA is TGTGCCAGCAGTTACTCGAAGTATAGCAATCAGCCCCAGCATTTT. The encoded protein is CASSYSKYSNQPQHF.

The chain employs TRBV6-2 or TRBV6-3 and TRBJ2-5, with a tentative D call TRBD1 (7 bases). Germline values: CDR1 MNHEY, CDR2 SVGEGT. The ends were cut back, 2 bases at V and 1 base at J, with 8 bases in the middle. There are 14 residues in the CDR3. The CDR3 sequence: CASSYQGGQETQYF. The CDR3 nucleotides are TGTGCCAGCAGTTACCAGGGGGGCCAAGAGACCCAGTACTTC.

This clonotype was counted a few times. The CDR3, as DNA: TGTGCCAGCAGCTCGGGCCCCCCGGTTGACTACGAGCAGTACTTC. This sequence encodes CASSSGPPVDYEQYF. The rearrangement joins TRBV11-2 to TRBJ2-7, with D uncertain. V dropped 4 bases and J dropped 3 bases, with 16 bases sitting between them. The CDR3 runs 15 residues. Per germline, CDR1 SGHAT and CDR2 FQNNGV.

This clonotype was seen only a few times. The chain links TRBV12-3 or TRBV12-4 to TRBJ2-3; perhaps TRBD2 as D (6 bases). This CDR3 region has 16 residues. V was clipped by 5 bases and J by 2 bases, with 17 bases between them. CDR3 residues: CASSRGLTLSTDTQYF. CDR3 sequence (DNA): TGTGCCAGCAGTCGAGGACTAACGCTTTCCACAGATACGCAGTATTTT.

This clonotype was seen many times. This rearrangement joins TRBV5-1 to TRBJ2-1, with D perhaps TRBD2 (6 bases). Per germline, CDR1 SGHRS and CDR2 YFSETQ. The CDR3 is 16 amino acids. Trimming removed 4 bases at V and 4 bases at J, with 18 bases between. CDR3 in DNA: TGCGCCAGCAGCCCCTCCCCTGCAGCGGGTTACAATGAGCAGTTCTTC. This translates into CASSPSPAAGYNEQFF.

Only a few counts were recorded for this clonotype. V usage is TRBV12-3 or TRBV12-4 and J usage is TRBJ2-7; D is ambiguous. CDR3 length: 15 amino acids. Trimming removed 5 bases at V and 7 bases at J, with 21 bases between. The CDR3 sequence is CASSRSKGITVEQYF. As DNA, the CDR3 is TGTGCCAGCAGTCGCTCCAAAGGGATTACGGTGGAGCAGTACTTC.

This clonotype was detected only a few times. This chain links TRBV6-2 or TRBV6-3 with TRBJ2-7; 11 bases fit TRBD1. V lost 0 bases to trimming and J lost 5 bases; unmatched junction nucleotides: 6. The CDR3 is made up of 16 amino acids. The V gene's germline CDR1 is MNHEY and CDR2 SVGEGT. CDR3 nucleotides: TGTGCCAGCAGTTACTCGACCGGGACAGGGGGACACGAGCAGTACTTC. As protein: CASSYSTGTGGHEQYF.